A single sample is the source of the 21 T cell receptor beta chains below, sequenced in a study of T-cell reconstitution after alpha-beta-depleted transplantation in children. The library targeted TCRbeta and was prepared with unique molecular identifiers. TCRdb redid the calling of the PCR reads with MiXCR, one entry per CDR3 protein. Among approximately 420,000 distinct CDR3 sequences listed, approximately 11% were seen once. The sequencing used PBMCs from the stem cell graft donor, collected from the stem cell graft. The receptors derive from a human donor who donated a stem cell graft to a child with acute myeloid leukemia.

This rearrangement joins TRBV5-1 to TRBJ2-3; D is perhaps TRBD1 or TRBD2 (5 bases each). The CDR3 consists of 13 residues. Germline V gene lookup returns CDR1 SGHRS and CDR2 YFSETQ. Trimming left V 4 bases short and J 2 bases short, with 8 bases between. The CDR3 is CASSRDATDTQYF. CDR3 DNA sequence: TGCGCCAGCAGCCGGGACGCCACAGATACGCAGTATTTT.

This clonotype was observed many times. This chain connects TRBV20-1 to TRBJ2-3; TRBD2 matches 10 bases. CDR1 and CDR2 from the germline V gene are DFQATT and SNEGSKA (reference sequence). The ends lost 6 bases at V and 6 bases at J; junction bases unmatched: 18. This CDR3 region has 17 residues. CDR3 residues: CSAKSSGGLSLYDTQYF. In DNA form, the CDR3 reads TGCAGTGCGAAATCTAGCGGGGGCTTGTCTCTCTACGATACGCAGTATTTT.

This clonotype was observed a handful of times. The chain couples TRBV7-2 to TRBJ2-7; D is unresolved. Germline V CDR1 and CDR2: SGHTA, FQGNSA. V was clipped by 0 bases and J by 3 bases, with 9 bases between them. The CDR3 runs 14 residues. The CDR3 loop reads CASSLATDFYEQYF. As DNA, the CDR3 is TGTGCCAGCAGCTTAGCTACAGACTTCTACGAGCAGTACTTC.

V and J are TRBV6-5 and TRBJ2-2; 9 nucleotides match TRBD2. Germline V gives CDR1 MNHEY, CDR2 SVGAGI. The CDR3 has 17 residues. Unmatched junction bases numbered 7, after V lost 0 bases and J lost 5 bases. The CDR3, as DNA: TGTGCCAGCAGTTACTCGATCGAGCGGGGGGAAACCGGGGAGCTGTTTTTT. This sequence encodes CASSYSIERGETGELFF.

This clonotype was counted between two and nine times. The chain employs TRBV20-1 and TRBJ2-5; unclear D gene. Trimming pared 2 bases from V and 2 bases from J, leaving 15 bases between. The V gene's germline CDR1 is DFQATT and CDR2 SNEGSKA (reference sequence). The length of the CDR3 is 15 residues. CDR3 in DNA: TGCAGTGCTAGATCCCCGATTTGGGGACAAGAGACCCAGTACTTC. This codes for CSARSPIWGQETQYF.

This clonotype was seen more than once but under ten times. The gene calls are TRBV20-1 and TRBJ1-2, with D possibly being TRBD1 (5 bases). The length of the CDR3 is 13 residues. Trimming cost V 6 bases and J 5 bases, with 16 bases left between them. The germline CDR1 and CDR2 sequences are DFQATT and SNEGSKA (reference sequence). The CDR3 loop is CSAFSPGPYGYTF. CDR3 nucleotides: TGCAGTGCCTTCTCCCCGGGACCTTATGGCTACACCTTC.

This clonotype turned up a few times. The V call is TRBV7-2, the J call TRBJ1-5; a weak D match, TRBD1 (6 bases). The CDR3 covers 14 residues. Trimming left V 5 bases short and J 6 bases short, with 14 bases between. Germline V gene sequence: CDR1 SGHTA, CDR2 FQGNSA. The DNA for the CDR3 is TGTGCCAGCAGCAAATCTGGGGGGCCTCAGCCCCAGCATTTT. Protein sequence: CASSKSGGPQPQHF.

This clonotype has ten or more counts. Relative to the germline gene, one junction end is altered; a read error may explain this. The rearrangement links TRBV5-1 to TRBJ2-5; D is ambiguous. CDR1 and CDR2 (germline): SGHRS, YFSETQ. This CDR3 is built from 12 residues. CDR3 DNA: TGTGCCAGCAGCTTGGATCAAGAGACCCAGTACTTC. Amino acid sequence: CASSLDQETQYF.

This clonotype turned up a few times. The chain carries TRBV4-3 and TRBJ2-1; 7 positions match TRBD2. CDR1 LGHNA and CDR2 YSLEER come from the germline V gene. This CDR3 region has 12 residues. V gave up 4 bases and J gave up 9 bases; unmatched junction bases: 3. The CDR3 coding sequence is TGCGCCAGCAGCCCTAGCGGAATTGAGCAGTTCTTC. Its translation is CASSPSGIEQFF.

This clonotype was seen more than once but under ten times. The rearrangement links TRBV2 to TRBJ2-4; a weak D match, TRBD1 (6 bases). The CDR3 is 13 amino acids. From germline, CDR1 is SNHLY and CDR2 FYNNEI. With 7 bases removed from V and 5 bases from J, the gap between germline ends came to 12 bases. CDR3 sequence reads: CASNRDRQNIQYF. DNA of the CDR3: TGTGCCAGCAACAGAGACAGGCAAAACATTCAGTACTTC.

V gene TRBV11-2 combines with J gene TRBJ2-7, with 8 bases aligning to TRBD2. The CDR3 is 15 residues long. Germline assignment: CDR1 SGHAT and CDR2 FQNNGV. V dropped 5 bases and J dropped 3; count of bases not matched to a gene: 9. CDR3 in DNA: TGTGCCAGCAGCCACCCCGGACTAGCCCGCTACGAGCAGTACTTC. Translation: CASSHPGLARYEQYF.

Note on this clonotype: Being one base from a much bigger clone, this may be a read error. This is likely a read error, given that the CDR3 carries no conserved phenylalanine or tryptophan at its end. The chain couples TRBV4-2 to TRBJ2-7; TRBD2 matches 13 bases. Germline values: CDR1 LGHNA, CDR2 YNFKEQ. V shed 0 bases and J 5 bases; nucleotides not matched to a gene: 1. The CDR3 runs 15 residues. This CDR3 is CASSQDGTSGNEQYL. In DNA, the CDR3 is TGTGCCAGCAGCCAAGACGGGACTAGCGGGAACGAGCAGTACTTG.

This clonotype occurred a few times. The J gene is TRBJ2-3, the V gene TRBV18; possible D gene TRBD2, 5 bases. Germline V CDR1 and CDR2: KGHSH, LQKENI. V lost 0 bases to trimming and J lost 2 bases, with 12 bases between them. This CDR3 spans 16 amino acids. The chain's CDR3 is CASSPPVGSSTDTQYF. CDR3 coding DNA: TGTGCCAGCTCACCACCGGTTGGGAGTTCCACAGATACGCAGTATTTT. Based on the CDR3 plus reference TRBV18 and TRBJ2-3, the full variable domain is NAGVMQNPRHLVRRRGQEARLRCSPMKGHSHVYWYRQLPEEGLKFMVYLQKENIIDESGMPKERFSAEFPKEGPSILRIQQVVRGDSAAYFCASSPPVGSSTDTQYFGPGTRLTVL.

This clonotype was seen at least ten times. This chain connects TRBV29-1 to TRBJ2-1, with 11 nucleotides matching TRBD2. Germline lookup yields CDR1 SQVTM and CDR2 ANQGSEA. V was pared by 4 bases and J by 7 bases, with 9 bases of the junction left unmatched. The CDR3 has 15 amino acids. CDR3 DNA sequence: TGCAGCGTTGTTGCTAGCGGGAGGCCTTATAATGAGCAGTTCTTC. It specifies CSVVASGRPYNEQFF.

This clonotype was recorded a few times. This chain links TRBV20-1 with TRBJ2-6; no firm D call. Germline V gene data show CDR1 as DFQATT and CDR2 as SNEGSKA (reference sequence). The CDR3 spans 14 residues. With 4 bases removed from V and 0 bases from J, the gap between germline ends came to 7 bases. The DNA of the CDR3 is TGCAGTGCTAATAGTTACTCTGGGGCCAACGTCCTGACTTTC. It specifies CSANSYSGANVLTF.

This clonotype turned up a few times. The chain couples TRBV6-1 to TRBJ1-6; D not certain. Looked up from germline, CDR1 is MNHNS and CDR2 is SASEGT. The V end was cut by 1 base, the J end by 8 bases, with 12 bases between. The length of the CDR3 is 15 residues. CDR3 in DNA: TGTGCCAGCAGTGAAGTCGGAGGGTTGGATTCACCCCTCCACTTT. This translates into CASSEVGGLDSPLHF.

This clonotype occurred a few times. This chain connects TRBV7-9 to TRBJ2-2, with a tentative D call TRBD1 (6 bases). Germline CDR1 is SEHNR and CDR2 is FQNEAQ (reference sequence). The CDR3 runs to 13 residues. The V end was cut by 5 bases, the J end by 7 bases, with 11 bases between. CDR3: CASSPTDSGELFF. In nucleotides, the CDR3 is TGTGCCAGCAGCCCGACGGACAGCGGGGAGCTGTTTTTT.

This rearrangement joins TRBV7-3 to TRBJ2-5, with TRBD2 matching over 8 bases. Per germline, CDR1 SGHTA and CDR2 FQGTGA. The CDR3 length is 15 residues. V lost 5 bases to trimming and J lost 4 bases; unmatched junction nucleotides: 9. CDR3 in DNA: TGTGCCAGCAGCCCTCGGCGGGGGGCGGGAGAGACCCAGTACTTC. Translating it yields CASSPRRGAGETQYF.

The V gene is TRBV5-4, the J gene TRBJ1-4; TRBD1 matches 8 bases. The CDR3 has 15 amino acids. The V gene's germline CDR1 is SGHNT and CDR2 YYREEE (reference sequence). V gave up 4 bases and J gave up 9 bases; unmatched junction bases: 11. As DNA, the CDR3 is TGTGCCAGCAGCCCTCAGGCAGGGGGCCACCAAAAACTGTTTTTT. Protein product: CASSPQAGGHQKLFF.

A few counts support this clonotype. The CDR3 sequence is CASSLRTGMNTEAFF. In DNA form, the CDR3 reads TGTGCCAGCAGCTTACGGACAGGCATGAACACTGAAGCTTTCTTT. The genes are TRBV7-9 and TRBJ1-1, with 7 bases identical to TRBD1. The CDR3 loop spans 15 amino acids. Germline trimming cut 2 bases from V and 0 bases from J; bases unmatched to any gene: 3. The V gene's germline CDR1 is SEHNR and CDR2 FQNEAQ (reference sequence). The full variable domain, in which reference TRBV7-9 and TRBJ1-1 provide the parts outside the CDR3, is DTGVSQNPRHKITKRGQNVTFRCDPISEHNRLYWYRQTLGQGPEFLTYFQNEAQLEKSRLLSDRFSAERPKGSFSTLEIQRTEQGDSAMYLCASSLRTGMNTEAFFGQGTRLTVV.

The DNA for the CDR3 is TGTGCCAGCAGTTTCAAGGGCAGGGGGATATCAATGAATTCACCCCTCCACTTT. It encodes CASSFKGRGISMNSPLHF. The genes are TRBV27 and TRBJ1-6; 7 bases fit TRBD1. Per the germline V gene, CDR1 is MNHEY and CDR2 is SMNVEV (reference sequence). The CDR3 length is 18 residues. V shed 3 bases and J 7 bases; nucleotides not matched to a gene: 15.